The T cell receptor (beta chain) under discussion was sequenced for a study of T cell responses to AZD1222 COVID-19 vaccine. A word on this clone: The antigen remains unidentified.

The assay was immunoSEQ multiplex PCR, and TCRdb's table has in-frame clones only and misses some. The sample gives over 100,000 clones, around nine tenths of which show up once; approximately 3% is in the top ten. General study findings and limits: Only a handful of people who got AZD1222 tested seropositive at baseline. The peak T cell response came first, and repertoires were sampled only after it. The donor group comprised mostly white British people and more females; the analysis possibly underestimated clonal diversity.

This receptor was obtained from an adult who received the MenACWY meningococcal vaccine as a control. Sequenced material: peripheral blood, taken 28 days after the second dose of the MenACWY control vaccine.

CDR3 DNA: TGTGCCAGCAGTGAAGGGCCTTCGGGAGGGAATTCACCCCTCCACTTT. It encodes CASSEGPSGGNSPLHF. The gene calls are TRBV2 and TRBJ1-6, with no clear D. Per germline, CDR1 SNHLY and CDR2 FYNNEI. There are 16 residues in the CDR3. The V gene lost 1 base and the J gene lost 7 bases, with 14 bases spanning the gap.